The 8 T cell receptor beta chains listed next were all sequenced from one sample in a study of T cells in pancreatic ductal adenocarcinoma. Selected pancreatic ductal adenocarcinoma patients had undergone surgery without neoadjuvant therapy. TCRdb's table, derived via immunoSEQ multiplex PCR, lists solely in-frame clones and lacks some. Of about 31,000 clones listed, approximately 94% are singletons. The specimen was PBMCs. The receptors stem from a human donor with pancreatic ductal adenocarcinoma.

This rearrangement joins TRBV5-1 to TRBJ1-1, with a weak D call TRBD1 (6 bases). This CDR3 comprises 15 residues. The V end lost 0 bases, the J end lost 3 bases, and 12 bases lay between the germline ends. The V gene's germline CDR1 is SGHRS and CDR2 YFSETQ. CDR3 DNA sequence: TGCGCCAGCAGCTTGGACAGGGCGGGCTACACTGAAGCTTTCTTT. Amino acids: CASSLDRAGYTEAFF.

J is TRBJ2-3 and V is TRBV4-1, with TRBD2 identical over 10 bases. The germline CDR1 and CDR2 sequences are MGHRA and YSYEKL. This CDR3 has 17 residues. Unmatched junction bases numbered 4, after V lost 1 base and J lost 0 bases. CDR3 coding DNA: TGCGCCAGCAGCCAAGGACTAGCGGGTTCTAGCACAGATACGCAGTATTTT. It specifies CASSQGLAGSSTDTQYF.

The CDR3 DNA sequence: TGTGCCAGCCCGGGACATTTCTATGGCTACACCTTC. This translates into CASPGHFYGYTF. The rearrangement joins TRBV30 to TRBJ1-2, with D maybe TRBD1 (6 bases). Trimming stripped 8 bases from V and 4 bases from J, with 14 bases between. This CDR3 region has 12 residues. Germline V gene sequence: CDR1 GTSNPN, CDR2 SVGIG (reference sequence).

V is TRBV19 and J is TRBJ2-1; D could derive from TRBD1 or TRBD2 (5 bases each). The ends were cut back, 9 bases at V and 8 bases at J, with 20 bases in the middle. This CDR3 comprises 14 residues. Germline CDR1 is LNHDA and CDR2 is SQIVND (reference sequence). The CDR3 bases are TGTGCCAGCAACCACCGGGACCACGACGATGAGCAGTTCTTC. Protein: CASNHRDHDDEQFF.

The chain employs TRBV7-2 and TRBJ2-5, with D maybe TRBD2 (5 bases). Germline CDR1 and CDR2: SGHTA and FQGNSA. CDR3 length: 14 residues. V dropped 5 bases and J dropped 1 base, with 11 bases sitting between them. This CDR3 is CASSKSGAQETQYF. CDR3 nucleotides: TGTGCCAGCAGCAAAAGCGGAGCCCAAGAGACCCAGTACTTC.

The chain employs TRBV5-4 and TRBJ2-3, with 12 bases matching TRBD2. This CDR3 has 18 residues. In germline, CDR1 is SGHNT, CDR2 YYREEE (reference sequence). With V trimmed by 0 bases and J by 2 bases, 7 bases remained unmatched. The CDR3 DNA reads as TGTGCCAGCAGCTTGGAGAGCCTAGCGGGAGGGCCCACAGATACGCAGTATTTT. Translation gives CASSLESLAGGPTDTQYF.

The chain is built from TRBV19 and TRBJ1-2; D may be TRBD1 (6 bases). CDR1 is LNHDA, CDR2 SQIVND, per germline (reference sequence). This CDR3 is 15 amino acids long. V shed 3 bases and J shed 4 bases, with 15 bases lying between them. CDR3 sequence: CASSMGDRRFYGYTF. In nucleotides, the CDR3 is TGTGCCAGTAGTATGGGTGACAGGAGATTCTATGGCTACACCTTC.

V usage is TRBV28 and J usage is TRBJ2-5, with 8 positions matching TRBD1. The CDR3 runs 15 residues. Germline V lookup: CDR1 MDHEN, CDR2 SYDVKM. The V gene end was trimmed by 6 bases and the J gene end by 5 bases; junction bases not matched to a gene: 11. The CDR3 spells CASRGDRGGVETQYF. The CDR3 bases are TGTGCCAGCAGGGGAGACAGGGGCGGCGTTGAGACCCAGTACTTC.